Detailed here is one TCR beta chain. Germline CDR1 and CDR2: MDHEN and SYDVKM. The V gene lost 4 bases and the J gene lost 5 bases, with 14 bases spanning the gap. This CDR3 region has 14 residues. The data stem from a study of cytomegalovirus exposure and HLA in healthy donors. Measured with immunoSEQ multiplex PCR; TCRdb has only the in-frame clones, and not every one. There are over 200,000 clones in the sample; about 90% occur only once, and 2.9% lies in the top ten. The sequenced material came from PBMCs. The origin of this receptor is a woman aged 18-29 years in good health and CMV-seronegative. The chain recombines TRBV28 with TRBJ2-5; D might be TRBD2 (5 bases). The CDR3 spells CASSSAGGVETQYF. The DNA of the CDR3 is TGTGCCAGCAGTTCGGCGGGTGGAGTTGAGACCCAGTACTTC.